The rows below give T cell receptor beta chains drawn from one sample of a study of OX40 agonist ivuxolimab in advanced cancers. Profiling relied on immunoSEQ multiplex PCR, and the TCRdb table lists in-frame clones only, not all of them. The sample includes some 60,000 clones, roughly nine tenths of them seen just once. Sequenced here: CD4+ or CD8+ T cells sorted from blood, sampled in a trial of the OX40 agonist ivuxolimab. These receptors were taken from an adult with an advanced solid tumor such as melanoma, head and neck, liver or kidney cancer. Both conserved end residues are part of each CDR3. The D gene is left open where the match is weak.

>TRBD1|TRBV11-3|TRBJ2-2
CASSPGGQGSTGELFF
TGTGCCAGCAGCCCCGGGGGACAGGGGAGTACCGGGGAGCTGTTTTTT
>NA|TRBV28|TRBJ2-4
CASSPTGRRDIQYF
TGTGCCAGCAGTCCAACAGGTCGGAGGGACATTCAGTACTTC
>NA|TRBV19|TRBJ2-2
CASSVPMTGRAGELFF
TGTGCCAGTAGTGTACCAATGACTGGGCGGGCCGGGGAGCTGTTTTTT
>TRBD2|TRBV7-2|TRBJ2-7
CASSSGLAVEYF
TGTGCCAGCAGCTCTGGACTAGCGGTAGAGTACTTC
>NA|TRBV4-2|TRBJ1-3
CASSQDRGSGNTIYF
TGTGCCAGCAGCCAAGACAGGGGTTCTGGAAACACCATATATTTT
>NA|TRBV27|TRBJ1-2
CASSSAGIDYGYTF
TGTGCCAGCAGTTCAGCAGGGATCGACTATGGCTACACCTTC
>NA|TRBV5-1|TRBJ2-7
CASRTGTRTYEQYF
TGCGCCAGCAGAACCGGGACAAGGACCTACGAGCAGTACTTC
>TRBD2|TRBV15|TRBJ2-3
CATSPTSGRDTQYF
TGTGCCACCAGCCCGACTAGCGGGAGAGATACGCAGTATTTT
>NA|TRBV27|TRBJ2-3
CASSPNRGGADTQYF
TGTGCCAGCAGCCCTAATCGAGGGGGGGCAGATACGCAGTATTTT
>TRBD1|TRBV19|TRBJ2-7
CASSIFQGGLYEQYF
TGTGCCAGTAGTATTTTTCAAGGGGGCTTGTACGAGCAGTACTTC
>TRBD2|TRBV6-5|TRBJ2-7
CASRPGTSGTYEQYF
TGTGCCAGCAGACCTGGGACTAGCGGGACTTACGAGCAGTACTTC
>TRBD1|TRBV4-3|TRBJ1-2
CASSPSGQAGNYGYTF
TGCGCCAGCAGCCCTTCGGGACAGGCTGGGAACTATGGCTACACCTTC
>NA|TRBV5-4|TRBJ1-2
CASSLGLVGYTF
TGTGCCAGCAGCTTGGGTCTGGTGGGCTACACCTTC
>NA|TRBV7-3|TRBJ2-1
CASSLGSYRYNEQFF
TGTGCCAGCAGCTTAGGGAGTTACCGCTACAATGAGCAGTTCTTC
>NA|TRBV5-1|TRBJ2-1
CASSLSGTSSYNEQFF
TGCGCCAGCAGCTTGTCGGGCACGAGCTCCTACAATGAGCAGTTCTTC
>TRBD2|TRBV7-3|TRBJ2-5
CASSFTSGGQETQYF
TGTGCCAGCAGCTTCACCTCGGGAGGCCAAGAGACCCAGTACTTC
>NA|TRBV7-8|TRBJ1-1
CASSLRGPTEAFF
TGTGCCAGCAGCTTACGGGGCCCCACTGAAGCTTTCTTT
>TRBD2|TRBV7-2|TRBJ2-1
CASSWRAGGDGEQFF
TGTGCCAGCAGCTGGCGAGCGGGAGGGGATGGTGAGCAGTTCTTC
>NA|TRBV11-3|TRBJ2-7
CASSTRDYEQYF
TGTGCCAGCAGCACCAGGGACTACGAGCAGTACTTC